The T cell receptor beta chain under discussion was sequenced for a study of shared clonotypes between healthy human individuals. Sequencing used immunoSEQ multiplex PCR; TCRdb keeps in-frame clones, though not all of them. The sample records approximately 480,000 clones, 75% to 80% being singletons. This TCR was sampled from a woman between 40 and 50 years old in good health. Some clones in this sample may be carry-over from other donors' samples. Sample: PBMCs.

CDR3 sequence: CASSPDRTSYEQYF. The CDR3 nucleotides are TGTGCCAGCTCACCGGACAGGACCTCCTACGAGCAGTACTTC. The chain couples TRBV18 to TRBJ2-7, with TRBD1 identical over 7 bases. Losses at the gene ends were 3 bases for V and 0 bases for J; bases not matched to a gene: 2. The germline CDR1 and CDR2 sequences are KGHSH and LQKENI. This CDR3 contains 14 residues.